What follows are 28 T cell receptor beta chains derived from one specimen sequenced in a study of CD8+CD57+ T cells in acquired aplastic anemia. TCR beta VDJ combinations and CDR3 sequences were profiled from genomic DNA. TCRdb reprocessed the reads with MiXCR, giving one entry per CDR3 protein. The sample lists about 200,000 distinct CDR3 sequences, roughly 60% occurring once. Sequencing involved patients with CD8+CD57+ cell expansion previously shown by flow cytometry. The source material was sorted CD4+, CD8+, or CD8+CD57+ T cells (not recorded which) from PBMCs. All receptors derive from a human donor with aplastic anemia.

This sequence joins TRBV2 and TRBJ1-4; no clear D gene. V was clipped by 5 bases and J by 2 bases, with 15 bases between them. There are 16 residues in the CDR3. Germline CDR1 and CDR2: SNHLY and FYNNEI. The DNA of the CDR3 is TGTGCCAGCAGTAAGGGAACAGAGCCTACTAATGAAAAACTGTTTTTT. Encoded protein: CASSKGTEPTNEKLFF.

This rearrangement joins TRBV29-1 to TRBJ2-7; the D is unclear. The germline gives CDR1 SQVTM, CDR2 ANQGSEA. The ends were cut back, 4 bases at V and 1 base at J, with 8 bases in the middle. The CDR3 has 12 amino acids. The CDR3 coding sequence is TGCAGCGTTGTCGGCACTTCCTACGAGCAGTACTTC. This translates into CSVVGTSYEQYF.

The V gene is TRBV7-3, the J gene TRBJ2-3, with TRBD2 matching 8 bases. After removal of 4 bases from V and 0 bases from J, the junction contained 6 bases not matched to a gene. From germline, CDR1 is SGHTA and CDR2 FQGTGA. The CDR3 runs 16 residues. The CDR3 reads CASSSVAGSSTDTQYF. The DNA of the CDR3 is TGTGCCAGCAGCTCCGTAGCGGGATCTAGCACAGATACGCAGTATTTT.

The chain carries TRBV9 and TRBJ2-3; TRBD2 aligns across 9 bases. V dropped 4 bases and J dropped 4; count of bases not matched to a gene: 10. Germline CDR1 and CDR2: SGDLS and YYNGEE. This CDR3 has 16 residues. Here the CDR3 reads CASSLDAGGPADTQYF. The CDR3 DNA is TGTGCCAGCAGCTTAGACGCGGGGGGGCCGGCAGATACGCAGTATTTT.

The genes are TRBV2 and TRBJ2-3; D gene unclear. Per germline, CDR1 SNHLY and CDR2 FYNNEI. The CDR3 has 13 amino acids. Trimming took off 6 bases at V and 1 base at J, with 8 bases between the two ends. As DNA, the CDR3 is TGTGCCAGCAGCGTCAGCCGCACAGATACGCAGTATTTT. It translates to CASSVSRTDTQYF. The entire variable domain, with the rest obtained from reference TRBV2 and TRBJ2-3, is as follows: EPEVTQTPSHQVTQMGQEVILRCVPISNHLYFYWYRQILGQKVEFLVSFYNNEISEKSEIFDDQFSVERPDGSNFTLKIRSTKLEDSAMYFCASSVSRTDTQYFGPGTRLTVL.

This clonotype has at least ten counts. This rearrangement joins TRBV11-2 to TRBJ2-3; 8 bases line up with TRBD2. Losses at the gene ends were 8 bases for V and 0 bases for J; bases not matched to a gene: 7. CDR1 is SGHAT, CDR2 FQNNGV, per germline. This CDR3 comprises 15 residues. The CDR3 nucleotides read TGTGCCAGCTCAGGTAGCGGGAAAAGCACAGATACGCAGTATTTT. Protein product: CASSGSGKSTDTQYF. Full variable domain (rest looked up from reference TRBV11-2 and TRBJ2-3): EAGVAQSPRYKIIEKRQSVAFWCNPISGHATLYWYQQILGQGPKLLIQFQNNGVVDDSQLPKDRFSAERLKGVDSTLKIQPAKLEDSAVYLCASSGSGKSTDTQYFGPGTRLTVL.

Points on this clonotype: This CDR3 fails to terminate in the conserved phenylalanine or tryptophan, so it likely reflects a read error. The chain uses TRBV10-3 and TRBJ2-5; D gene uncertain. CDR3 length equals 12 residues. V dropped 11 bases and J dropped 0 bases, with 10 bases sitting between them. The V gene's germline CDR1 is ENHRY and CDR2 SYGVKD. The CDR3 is CAVGRNQETQYL. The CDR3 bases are TGTGCCGTTGGACGGAACCAAGAGACCCAGTACCTC.

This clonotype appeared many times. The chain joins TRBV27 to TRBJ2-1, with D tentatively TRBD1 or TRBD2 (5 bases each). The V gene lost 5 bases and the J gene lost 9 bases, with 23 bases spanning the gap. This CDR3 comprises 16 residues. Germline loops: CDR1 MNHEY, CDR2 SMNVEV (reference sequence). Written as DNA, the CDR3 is TGTGCCAGCAGTCCTAACATGGGGTATCCGGGGCTTGAGCAGTTCTTC. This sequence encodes CASSPNMGYPGLEQFF.

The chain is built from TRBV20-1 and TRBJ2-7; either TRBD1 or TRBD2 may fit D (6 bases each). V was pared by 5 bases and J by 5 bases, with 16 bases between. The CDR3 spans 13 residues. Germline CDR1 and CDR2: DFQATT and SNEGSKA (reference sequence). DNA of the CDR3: TGCAGTGCTCATTCGGGGGCCAGAGACGAGCAGTACTTC. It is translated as CSAHSGARDEQYF.

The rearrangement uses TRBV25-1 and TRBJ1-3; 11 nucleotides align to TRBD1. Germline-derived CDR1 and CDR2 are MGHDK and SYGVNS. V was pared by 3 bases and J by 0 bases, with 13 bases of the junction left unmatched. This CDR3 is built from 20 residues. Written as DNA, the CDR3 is TGTGCCAGCAGTGATTTAACCCGCTGGGGACAGGGGGACTCTGGAAACACCATATATTTT. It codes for CASSDLTRWGQGDSGNTIYF.

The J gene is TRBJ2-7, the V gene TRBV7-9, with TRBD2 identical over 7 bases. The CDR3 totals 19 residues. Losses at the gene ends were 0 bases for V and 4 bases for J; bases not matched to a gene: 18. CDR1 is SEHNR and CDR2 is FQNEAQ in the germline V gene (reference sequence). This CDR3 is CASSLAGGREGRPPYEQYF. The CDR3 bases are TGTGCCAGCAGCTTAGCCGGAGGGAGGGAGGGCCGGCCACCTTACGAGCAGTACTTC.

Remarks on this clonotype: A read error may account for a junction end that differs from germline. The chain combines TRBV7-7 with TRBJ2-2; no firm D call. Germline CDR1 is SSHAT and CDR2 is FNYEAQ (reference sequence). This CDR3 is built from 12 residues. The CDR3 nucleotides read TGTGCTAGCAGTCAAAGGGACGGGGAGCTGTTTTTT. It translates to CASSQRDGELFF.

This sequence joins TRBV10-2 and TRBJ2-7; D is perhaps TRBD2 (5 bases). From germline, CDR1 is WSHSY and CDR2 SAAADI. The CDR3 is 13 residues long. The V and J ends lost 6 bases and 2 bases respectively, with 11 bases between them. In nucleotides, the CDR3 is TGCGCCAGCAGACCAGCGGAAACCTACGAGCAGTACTTC. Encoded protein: CASRPAETYEQYF.

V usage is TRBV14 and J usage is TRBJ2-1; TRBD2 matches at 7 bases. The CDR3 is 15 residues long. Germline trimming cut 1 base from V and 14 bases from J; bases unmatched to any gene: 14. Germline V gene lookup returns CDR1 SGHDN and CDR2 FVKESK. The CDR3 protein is CASSQVGTWGGRKFF. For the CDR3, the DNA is TGTGCCAGCAGCCAAGTAGGGACTTGGGGGGGAAGGAAGTTCTTC.

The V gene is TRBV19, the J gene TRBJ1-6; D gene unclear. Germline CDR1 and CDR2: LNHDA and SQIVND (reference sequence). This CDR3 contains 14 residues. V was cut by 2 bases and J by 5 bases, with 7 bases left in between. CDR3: CASSIRQNNSPLHF. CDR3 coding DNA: TGTGCCAGTAGTATACGCCAGAATAATTCACCCCTCCACTTT.

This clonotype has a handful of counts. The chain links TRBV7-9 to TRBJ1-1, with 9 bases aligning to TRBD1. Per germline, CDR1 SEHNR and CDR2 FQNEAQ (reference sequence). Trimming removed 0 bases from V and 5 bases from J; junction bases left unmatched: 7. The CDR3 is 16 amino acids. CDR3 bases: TGTGCCAGCAGCTTAGCGGGGACAGGGACGAAAACTGAAGCTTTCTTT. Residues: CASSLAGTGTKTEAFF.

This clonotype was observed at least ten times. Here the CDR3 DNA reads TGTGCCAGCAGTGACGGGGCGGGGCGAGCTGAGCAGTTCTTC. Encoded protein: CASSDGAGRAEQFF. This rearrangement joins TRBV6-4 to TRBJ2-1; D perhaps matches TRBD2 (6 bases). CDR1 is MRHNA and CDR2 is SNTAGT in the germline V gene. This CDR3 comprises 14 residues. The germline V and J ends were trimmed by 2 bases and 9 bases, with 14 bases remaining between them.

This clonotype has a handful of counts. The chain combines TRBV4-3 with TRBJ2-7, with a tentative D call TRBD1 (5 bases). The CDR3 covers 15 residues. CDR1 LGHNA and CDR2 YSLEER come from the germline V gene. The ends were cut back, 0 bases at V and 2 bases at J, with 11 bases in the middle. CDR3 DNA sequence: TGCGCCAGCAGCCAAGACTGGGGCTTCGCCTACGAGCAGTACTTC. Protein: CASSQDWGFAYEQYF.

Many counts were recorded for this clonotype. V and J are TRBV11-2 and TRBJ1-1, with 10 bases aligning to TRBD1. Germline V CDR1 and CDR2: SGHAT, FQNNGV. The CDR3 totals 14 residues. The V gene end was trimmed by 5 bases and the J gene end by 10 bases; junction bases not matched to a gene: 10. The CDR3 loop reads CASSRPQTGGVAFF. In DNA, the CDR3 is TGTGCCAGCAGCCGACCCCAGACAGGGGGCGTAGCTTTCTTT.

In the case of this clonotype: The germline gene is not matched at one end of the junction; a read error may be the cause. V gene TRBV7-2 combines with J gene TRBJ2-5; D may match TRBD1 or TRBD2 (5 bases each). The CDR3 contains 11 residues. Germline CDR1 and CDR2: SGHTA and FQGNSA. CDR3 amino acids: CASSFPGPIAF. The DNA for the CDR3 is TGTGCCAGCAGCTTTCCGGGACCCATTGCCTTC.

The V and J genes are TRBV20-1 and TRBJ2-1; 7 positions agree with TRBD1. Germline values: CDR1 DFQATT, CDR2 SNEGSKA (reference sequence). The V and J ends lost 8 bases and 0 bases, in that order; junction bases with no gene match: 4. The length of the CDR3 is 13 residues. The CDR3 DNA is TGCAGTAACAGGGGTCGCTCCTACAATGAGCAGTTCTTC. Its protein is CSNRGRSYNEQFF.

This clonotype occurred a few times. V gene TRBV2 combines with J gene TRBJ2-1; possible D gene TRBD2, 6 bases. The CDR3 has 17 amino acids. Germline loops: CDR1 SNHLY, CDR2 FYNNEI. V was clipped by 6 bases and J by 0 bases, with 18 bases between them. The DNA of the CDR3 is TGTGCCAGCAGCCCTGGGACTCTTTGGAGCTCCTACAATGAGCAGTTCTTC. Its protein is CASSPGTLWSSYNEQFF.

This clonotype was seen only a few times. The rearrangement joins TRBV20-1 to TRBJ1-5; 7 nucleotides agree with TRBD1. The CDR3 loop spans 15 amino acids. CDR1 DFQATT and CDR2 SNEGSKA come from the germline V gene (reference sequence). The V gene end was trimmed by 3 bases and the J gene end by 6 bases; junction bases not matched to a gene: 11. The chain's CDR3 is CSASALLGGGQPQHF. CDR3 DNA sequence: TGCAGTGCTAGCGCACTTCTAGGGGGCGGTCAGCCCCAGCATTTT.

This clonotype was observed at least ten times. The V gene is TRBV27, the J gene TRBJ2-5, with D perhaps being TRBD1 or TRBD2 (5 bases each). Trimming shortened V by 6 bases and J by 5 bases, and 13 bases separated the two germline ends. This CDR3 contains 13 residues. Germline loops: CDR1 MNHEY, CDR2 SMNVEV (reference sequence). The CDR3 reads CASSADGDETQYF. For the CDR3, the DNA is TGTGCCAGCAGCGCCGATGGGGACGAGACCCAGTACTTC.

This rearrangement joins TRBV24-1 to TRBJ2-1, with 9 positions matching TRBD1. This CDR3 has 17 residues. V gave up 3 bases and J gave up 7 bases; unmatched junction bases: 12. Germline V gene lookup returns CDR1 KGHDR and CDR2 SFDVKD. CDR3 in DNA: TGTGCCACCAGTGATCGGGCAACAAGACAGGGGGTTAATGAGCAGTTCTTC. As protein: CATSDRATRQGVNEQFF.

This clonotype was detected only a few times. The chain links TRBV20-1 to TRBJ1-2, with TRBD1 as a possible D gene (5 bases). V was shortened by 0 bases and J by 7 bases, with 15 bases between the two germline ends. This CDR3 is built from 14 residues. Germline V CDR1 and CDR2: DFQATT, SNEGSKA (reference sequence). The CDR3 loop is CSAREAGIRAGYTF. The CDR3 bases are TGCAGTGCTAGAGAAGCAGGGATTAGGGCTGGCTACACCTTC.

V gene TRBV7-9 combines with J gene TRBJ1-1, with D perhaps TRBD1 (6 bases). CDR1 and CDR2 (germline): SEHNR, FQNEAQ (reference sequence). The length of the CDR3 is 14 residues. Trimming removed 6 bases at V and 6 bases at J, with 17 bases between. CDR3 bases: TGTGCCAGCAGTTACAGGGACCATCCTCCTGAAGCTTTCTTT. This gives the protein CASSYRDHPPEAFF.

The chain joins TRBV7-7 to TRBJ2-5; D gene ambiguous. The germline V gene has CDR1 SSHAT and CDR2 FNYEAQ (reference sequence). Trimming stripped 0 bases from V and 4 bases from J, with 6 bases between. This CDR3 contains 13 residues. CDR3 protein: CASSLAGRETQYF. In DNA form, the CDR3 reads TGTGCCAGCAGCTTAGCAGGACGAGAGACCCAGTACTTC.